This entry lists 15 T cell receptor beta chains sequenced from one sample in a study of blood T cells in healthy people across ages. Combining a sample-barcoded 5' primer with a J-beta primer mix, a second PCR ran for about 6 to 11 cycles. A single record per CDR3 protein comes from TCRdb applying MiXCR to the 5' RACE reads. The sample holds nearly 1 million distinct CDR3 sequences, roughly half seen once. The source material was blood. The receptor source for this set is a woman aged 55 to 70 in good health.

The chain recombines TRBV5-1 with TRBJ1-1; D call uncertain. Trimming pared 5 bases from V and 4 bases from J, leaving 6 bases between. The CDR3 consists of 11 residues. Germline V gene data show CDR1 as SGHRS and CDR2 as YFSETQ. In DNA, the CDR3 is TGCGCCAGCAGGTTTGGCACTGAAGCTTTCTTT. Protein product: CASRFGTEAFF.

The rearrangement uses TRBV11-1 and TRBJ2-6, with 9 positions matching TRBD1. With 6 bases clipped from V and 0 bases from J, the junction kept 6 bases outside the gene matches. Germline-derived CDR1 and CDR2 are SGHAT and FQDESV (reference sequence). CDR3 length equals 17 residues. CDR3 loop: CASRQDRGYSGANVLTF. CDR3 DNA sequence: TGTGCCAGCAGACAGGACAGGGGATACTCTGGGGCCAACGTCCTGACTTTC.

The chain uses TRBV27 and TRBJ2-5, with TRBD2 as a possible D gene (5 bases). The tail of the sequence fits TRBJ2-7 better, so the J call may be wrong. CDR1 is MNHEY and CDR2 is SMNVEV in the germline V gene (reference sequence). The CDR3 contains 12 residues. Written as DNA, the CDR3 is TGTGCCAGCCGCCTCGGACTTAGCGAGCAGTACTTC. Its protein product is CASRLGLSEQYF.

The V gene is TRBV7-2, the J gene TRBJ2-3, with D uncertain. This CDR3 is built from 12 residues. CDR1 is SGHTA, CDR2 FQGNSA, per germline. V lost 3 bases and J lost 6, with 7 bases in between. CDR3 sequence (DNA): TGTGCCAGCAGCTTTAACCCCGATACGCAGTATTTT. Its protein product is CASSFNPDTQYF.

The rearrangement joins TRBV6-2 or TRBV6-3 to TRBJ2-7, with 8 nucleotides matching TRBD2. The CDR3 consists of 14 residues. After removal of 2 bases from V and 2 bases from J, the junction contained 2 bases not matched to a gene. CDR1 MNHEY and CDR2 SVGEGT come from the germline V gene. The DNA for the CDR3 is TGTGCCAGCAGTTACGGACTAGCCACCTACGAGCAGTACTTC. Its protein product is CASSYGLATYEQYF.

This clonotype was recorded a few times. V usage is TRBV20-1 and J usage is TRBJ2-7; D is unclear. This CDR3 has 15 residues. Germline V gives CDR1 DFQATT, CDR2 SNEGSKA (reference sequence). The V end was cut by 6 bases, the J end by 6 bases, with 24 bases between. The CDR3 DNA follows: TGCAGTGCCTCCGGGCCCGAATTATTCGAATTCGAGCAGTACTTC. Translation gives CSASGPELFEFEQYF.

This clonotype has just a few counts. At one boundary the junction diverges from the germline segment, which might be a read error. This chain joins TRBV5-1 and TRBJ2-1; D uncertain. Germline CDR1 is SGHRS and CDR2 is YFSETQ. The CDR3 is 15 residues long. As DNA, the CDR3 is TGTGCCAGCAGTTTAGTAGCTAGCTCCTACAATGAGCAGTTCTTC. It codes for CASSLVASSYNEQFF.

Comment on this clonotype: The junction does not match germline at one end; this may be a read error. J is TRBJ2-1 and V is TRBV5-1; 7 bases fit TRBD1. Per germline, CDR1 SGHRS and CDR2 YFSETQ. This CDR3 is 15 amino acids long. The CDR3 nucleotides are TGCGCCAGCGGCTTGGGGGACAGCAGAGACCATGAGCAGTTCTTC. Residues: CASGLGDSRDHEQFF. Filled out from reference TRBV5-1 and TRBJ2-1, the complete variable domain reads KAGVTQTPRYLIKTRGQQVTLSCSPISGHRSVSWYQQTPGQGLQFLFEYFSETQRNKGNFPGRFSGRQFSNSRSEMNVSTLELGDSALYLCASGLGDSRDHEQFFGPGTRLTVL.

In its sample, this clonotype was seen a few times. The chain carries TRBV28 and TRBJ2-1; tentative D call: TRBD2 (6 bases). V was shortened by 7 bases and J by 0 bases, with 13 bases between the two germline ends. Germline loops: CDR1 MDHEN, CDR2 SYDVKM. The CDR3 covers 15 residues. The CDR3 bases are TGTGCCAGCAAGGTCGGCGGGACCTCCTACAATGAGCAGTTCTTC. It encodes CASKVGGTSYNEQFF.

The chain joins TRBV10-3 to TRBJ1-1; D gene ambiguous. Germline loops: CDR1 ENHRY, CDR2 SYGVKD. V lost 4 bases and J lost 0, with 6 bases in between. This CDR3 region has 13 residues. DNA for the CDR3: TGTGCCATCAGTGGGGCGGTGAACACTGAAGCTTTCTTT. Translated, it gives CAISGAVNTEAFF.

In this sample, this clonotype turned up a few times. V is TRBV20-1 and J is TRBJ2-3; TRBD2 matches at 10 bases. The CDR3 extends over 13 amino acids. The germline V gene has CDR1 DFQATT and CDR2 SNEGSKA (reference sequence). The V gene end was trimmed by 5 bases and the J gene end by 7 bases; junction bases not matched to a gene: 6. CDR3 sequence: CSASSGSRNTQYF. The CDR3 nucleotides read TGCAGTGCTTCTAGCGGGAGTAGGAATACGCAGTATTTT.

The J gene is TRBJ1-1, the V gene TRBV7-2; 7 bases are a match to TRBD1. This CDR3 contains 14 residues. V lost 6 bases to trimming and J lost 4 bases; unmatched junction nucleotides: 8. Germline CDR1 is SGHTA and CDR2 is FQGNSA. The CDR3 DNA follows: TGTGCCAGCAGGACAGGGAGCGGGGGCACTGAAGCTTTCTTT. Residues: CASRTGSGGTEAFF.

The chain links TRBV20-1 to TRBJ2-1; TRBD2 matches 8 bases. Germline CDR1 is DFQATT and CDR2 is SNEGSKA (reference sequence). This CDR3 region has 13 residues. The ends lost 4 bases at V and 7 bases at J; junction bases unmatched: 6. The DNA for the CDR3 is TGCAGTGCTATAGCGGGGCCGTGGAATGAGCAGTTCTTC. The encoded protein is CSAIAGPWNEQFF.

This sequence joins TRBV20-1 and TRBJ2-7; weak D call: TRBD2 (5 bases). Trimming took off 3 bases at V and 2 bases at J, with 14 bases between the two ends. The germline gives CDR1 DFQATT, CDR2 SNEGSKA (reference sequence). The CDR3 sequence is 14 residues long. The CDR3 protein is CSASEAAETYEQYF. CDR3 sequence (DNA): TGCAGTGCTAGCGAGGCAGCGGAGACCTACGAGCAGTACTTC.

J is TRBJ2-2 and V is TRBV29-1; TRBD1 is a possible D gene (5 bases). This CDR3 contains 15 residues. CDR1 and CDR2 (germline): SQVTM, ANQGSEA. With 4 bases removed from V and 2 bases from J, the gap between germline ends came to 14 bases. The CDR3 region is CSVVQAGPNTGELFF. The CDR3 DNA reads as TGCAGCGTTGTACAGGCCGGACCAAACACCGGGGAGCTGTTTTTT.